Following are 4 T cell receptor beta chains from one sample sequenced in a study of shared clonotypes between healthy human individuals (dated by TCRdb to about 2020). Library creation used the immunoSEQ multiplex PCR assay. TCRdb holds this immuneACCESS table with in-frame rearrangements only. Some clones are missing; in checked studies, unresolved V genes explain under half, and the rest has no known cause. Recorded for this sample are about 1,500,000 clones; roughly 96% of them occurred a single time. The ten largest make up roughly 1.1% of the sample. Source material: naive CD4+ T cells sorted from blood. The cell subset or site label on this specimen signifies: CD45RA+ positively selected. The receptors shown here come from a man between 25 and 39 years old in good health.

This clone was seen once. J is TRBJ2-1 and V is TRBV19; 12 nucleotides match TRBD2. Germline V gene lookup returns CDR1 LNHDA and CDR2 SQIVND (reference sequence). The length of the CDR3 is 14 residues. V lost 7 bases, J lost 10 bases, and 8 bases stayed unmatched. The CDR3: CASTLAGGPEEQFF. The CDR3 DNA reads TGTGCCAGTACGCTAGCGGGAGGGCCCGAGGAGCAGTTCTTC.

The V gene is TRBV18, the J gene TRBJ2-1; 14 bases are a match to TRBD2. The CDR3 extends over 15 amino acids. CDR1 is KGHSH and CDR2 is LQKENI in the germline V gene. With V trimmed by 4 bases and J by 8 bases, 4 bases remained unmatched. The chain's CDR3 is CASSHGTSGSDEQFF. In nucleotides, the CDR3 is TGTGCCAGCTCACACGGGACTAGCGGGAGCGATGAGCAGTTCTTC.

The gene calls are TRBV9 and TRBJ1-2, with D perhaps matching TRBD1 (6 bases). Trimming left V 3 bases short and J 6 bases short, with 15 bases between. The CDR3 has 14 residues. Germline V CDR1 and CDR2: SGDLS, YYNGEE. The CDR3 DNA is TGTGCCAGCAGCGGACTTGCAGGGGCAAATGGCTACACCTTC. This sequence encodes CASSGLAGANGYTF.

This clone appeared once. In DNA, the CDR3 is TGTGCCAGCAGCTTGGGAGCTCCACCCGATGAGCAGTTCTTC. Translated: CASSLGAPPDEQFF. This sequence joins TRBV5-8 and TRBJ2-1; D ambiguous. This CDR3 spans 14 amino acids. V was trimmed by 0 bases and J by 8 bases, leaving 12 bases between them. Looked up from germline, CDR1 is SGHTS and CDR2 is YDEGEE.